A selection of T cell receptor beta chains follows, all from one sample in a study of cytomegalovirus exposure and HLA in healthy donors. Here immunoSEQ multiplex PCR was the method, and the copy in TCRdb shows in-frame clones only, minus some. This sample carries 150,000 to 200,000 clones, roughly four fifths of them seen once, and the ten largest clones take approximately 2.3%. The source material was PBMCs. The source of these receptors is a female donor in good health and CMV-seronegative. Both conserved end residues are part of each CDR3. The D gene is left open where the match is weak. Where a row states a size, it is once, few, many or the class of an expanded clone; other rows omit it.

TRBV27	TRBJ2-7	-	-	TGTGCCAGCAGTTTGAGGACTTACCCGAGTAACAACGAGCAGTACTTC	CASSLRTYPSNNEQYF
TRBV6-5	TRBJ1-6	-	-	TGTGCCAGCAGTTACGGACTCCGTCGCCATAATTCACCCCTCCACTTT	CASSYGLRRHNSPLHF
TRBV28	TRBJ2-5	-	-	TGTGCCAGCAGATCTACTAGTCAGACCCAGTACTTC	CASRSTSQTQYF
TRBV7-2	TRBJ1-2	-	few	TGTGCCAGCAGCTTAGGTTGGGCCAGTAACTATGGCTACACCTTC	CASSLGWASNYGYTF
TRBV28	TRBJ2-2	TRBD2	-	TGTGCCAGTCGAGCTAGCGGGAAGACCGGGGAGCTGTTTTTT	CASRASGKTGELFF
TRBV4-3	TRBJ2-1	TRBD2	-	TGCGCCAGCAGCCAGAAGCCTAGCGGGGCTTCCTACAATGAGCAGTTCTTC	CASSQKPSGASYNEQFF
TRBV6-6	TRBJ1-2	TRBD1	-	TGTGCCAGCAGTTATGGGGGACAGGGTGTCTACACCTTC	CASSYGGQGVYTF
TRBV7-2	TRBJ2-1	-	few	TGTGCCAGCAGCTCGGGTCTAGCTGTCGGGAATGAGCAGTTCTTC	CASSSGLAVGNEQFF
TRBV6-1	TRBJ1-2	TRBD1	-	TGTGCCAGCAGTCTGACAGGGAAGAAGGGTGGCTACACCTTC	CASSLTGKKGGYTF
TRBV7-7	TRBJ2-1	TRBD1	-	TGTGCTAGCAGCCTAAGGCCCGGGACAGGGGGTATGGCTGAGCAGTTCTTC	CASSLRPGTGGMAEQFF